The source of this TCR beta chain is a study of regulatory T cells in long-lasting Graves disease. Whole-study findings and limits: Repertoires from persistent disease leaned toward TRBV28, TRBJ1-2 and TRBJ2-5.

Relying on iRepertoire HTBI primers and Arm-PCR of CDR3 regions, the team built TCR beta libraries. MiXCR, applied by TCRdb to the multiplex PCR reads, yields one record per CDR3 protein. The table shows roughly 510,000 distinct CDR3 sequences, with 15% to 20% occurring only once. J lost 0 bases, V lost 5 bases, and 7 bases had no gene match. The CDR3 contains 16 residues. This clonotype was observed at least ten times. The target antigen is unknown. Time point indicated: newly diagnosed GD, antithyroid drugs for less than 3 months. PBMC-derived RNA was used for the TCR library. This sample also belongs to another study, concerning T cells in Graves' hyperthyroidism and ophthalmopathy.

The source was peripheral blood mononuclear cells (PBMCs), collected at new diagnosis, from a patient treated with antithyroid drugs. The clonotype was recovered from a man aged 18 to 29 with Graves disease. This rearrangement joins TRBV12-3 or TRBV12-4 to TRBJ2-1, with 7 nucleotides matching TRBD2. CDR3 sequence: CASSTRGDSSYNEQFF. The CDR3 DNA reads as TGTGCCAGCAGTACCCGGGGGGATTCCTCCTACAATGAGCAGTTCTTC.